One sample yielded the 16 T cell receptor beta chains listed below, sequenced in a study of blood T cell repertoires in COVID-19. Profiled with immunoSEQ multiplex PCR; TCRdb holds only in-frame clones, not every one. Of some 120,000 clones in the sample, about 80% were seen once. The sample comprised peripheral blood. Every receptor here comes from a human donor in a cohort sampled during active COVID-19.

The V call is TRBV11-1, the J call TRBJ2-2; 7 bases agree with TRBD2. V shed 3 bases and J 4 bases; nucleotides not matched to a gene: 2. Germline CDR1 is SGHAT and CDR2 is FQDESV (reference sequence). The CDR3 is 14 residues long. CDR3 in amino acids: CASSFTGGTGELFF. The CDR3 region has the DNA TGTGCCAGCAGCTTTACGGGGGGCACCGGGGAGCTGTTTTTT.

This chain links TRBV7-3 with TRBJ2-1; D is undetermined. CDR1 is SGHTA and CDR2 is FQGTGA in the germline V gene. This CDR3 has 13 amino acids. V shed 6 bases and J shed 2 bases, with 8 bases lying between them. CDR3 protein: CASSLFPYNEQFF. CDR3 in DNA: TGTGCCAGCAGTCTATTCCCCTACAATGAGCAGTTCTTC.

The rearrangement joins TRBV10-3 to TRBJ2-3, with D uncertain. The CDR3 length is 11 residues. V was shortened by 11 bases and J by 2 bases, with 8 bases between the two germline ends. The germline V gene has CDR1 ENHRY and CDR2 SYGVKD. The CDR3 DNA sequence: TGTGCCGCTACTAACACAGATACGCAGTATTTT. Translated: CAATNTDTQYF.

The DNA of the CDR3 is TGCGCCAGCAGTGGGTCCGGGACAGCAGGTAGAAAGGAGCAGCCCCAGCATTTT. Translation: CASSGSGTAGRKEQPQHF. The gene calls are TRBV10-1 and TRBJ1-5, with 7 positions matching TRBD1. After removal of 4 bases from V and 7 bases from J, the junction contained 19 bases not matched to a gene. The CDR3 consists of 18 residues. CDR1 and CDR2 (germline): WNHNN, SYGVQD (reference sequence).

The chain uses TRBV10-3 and TRBJ2-1; TRBD2 might be the D (5 bases). There are 12 residues in the CDR3. Germline lookup yields CDR1 ENHRY and CDR2 SYGVKD. V was pared by 6 bases and J by 5 bases, with 8 bases between. The chain's CDR3 is CAIRYGNNEQFF. The CDR3 coding sequence is TGTGCCATCAGGTACGGGAACAATGAGCAGTTCTTC.

As concerns this clone: One end of the junction varies from germline; a read error may be responsible. The J gene is TRBJ2-1, the V gene TRBV7-7; 8 nucleotides match TRBD2. The germline CDR1 and CDR2 sequences are SSHAT and FNYEAQ (reference sequence). The CDR3 runs 15 residues. The chain's CDR3 is CASSFRGGLGDEQFF. The DNA of the CDR3 is TGTGCTAGCAGCTTCCGGGGGGGCCTAGGGGATGAGCAGTTCTTC.

The rearrangement uses TRBV6-2 or TRBV6-3 and TRBJ2-3; 10 bases line up with TRBD2. The germline gives CDR1 MNHEY, CDR2 SVGEGT. V gave up 2 bases and J gave up 1 base; unmatched junction bases: 6. This CDR3 has 17 residues. CDR3 sequence (DNA): TGTGCCAGCAGTTACGAGCGGGGGGGCGACGGCACAGATACGCAGTATTTT. Translation: CASSYERGGDGTDTQYF.

This rearrangement joins TRBV4-2 to TRBJ2-5; tentative D call: TRBD1 (7 bases). V gave up 3 bases and J gave up 4 bases, with 12 bases separating them. This CDR3 is built from 14 residues. Per germline, CDR1 LGHNA and CDR2 YNFKEQ. The CDR3 sequence: CASSHNRGGETQYF. The CDR3 DNA follows: TGTGCCAGCAGCCACAACAGGGGAGGAGAGACCCAGTACTTC.

V and J are TRBV29-1 and TRBJ2-1; TRBD2 matches at 16 bases. V gave up 6 bases and J gave up 2 bases; unmatched junction bases: 7. Germline V gene sequence: CDR1 SQVTM, CDR2 ANQGSEA. The length of the CDR3 is 17 residues. The CDR3 here is CSVQGTSGRAAYNEQFF. In DNA form, the CDR3 reads TGCAGCGTACAGGGGACTAGCGGGAGGGCCGCCTACAATGAGCAGTTCTTC.

This clone was observed a handful of times. The chain combines TRBV5-8 with TRBJ1-4, with TRBD1 matching 7 bases. CDR3 length equals 16 residues. Unmatched junction bases numbered 6, after V lost 4 bases and J lost 0 bases. Germline CDR1 is SGHTS and CDR2 is YDEGEE. The CDR3 region has the DNA TGTGCCAGCAGCCCGTGGACAGGCCCAACTAATGAAAAACTGTTTTTT. As protein: CASSPWTGPTNEKLFF.

Only a few counts were recorded for this clone. The rearrangement links TRBV5-4 to TRBJ2-7; D perhaps matches TRBD2 (5 bases). V lost 2 bases to trimming and J lost 3 bases, with 9 bases between them. CDR1 is SGHNT, CDR2 YYREEE, per germline (reference sequence). The CDR3 runs 13 residues. The CDR3 region is CASSFGGNYEQYF. As DNA, the CDR3 is TGTGCCAGCAGCTTCGGAGGAAACTACGAGCAGTACTTC. Using reference TRBV5-4 and TRBJ2-7 for the parts outside the CDR3, the full variable domain is ETGVTQSPTHLIKTRGQQVTLRCSSQSGHNTVSWYQQALGQGPQFIFQYYREEENGRGNFPPRFSGLQFPNYSSELNVNALELDDSALYLCASSFGGNYEQYFGPGTRLTVT.

This clone was counted only a few times. The chain employs TRBV28 and TRBJ2-2; possibly TRBD1 for D (6 bases). CDR1 MDHEN and CDR2 SYDVKM come from the germline V gene. Trimming stripped 1 base from V and 1 base from J, with 7 bases between. CDR3 size: 15 residues. CDR3 DNA sequence: TGTGCCAGCAGTTTATTGGACAGGAACACCGGGGAGCTGTTTTTT. Translating it yields CASSLLDRNTGELFF.

This clone was found once. The chain recombines TRBV24-1 with TRBJ2-7; TRBD1 aligns across 7 bases. Germline V gene sequence: CDR1 KGHDR, CDR2 SFDVKD. V lost 2 bases, J lost 6 bases, and 12 bases stayed unmatched. The length of the CDR3 is 16 residues. In DNA form, the CDR3 reads TGTGCCACCAGTGATTCCGGGACAGCCGGTCTGAGCGAGCAGTACTTC. It yields the protein CATSDSGTAGLSEQYF.

The chain carries TRBV19 and TRBJ1-5; tentative D call: TRBD1 (5 bases). CDR3 length: 13 residues. V was pared by 5 bases and J by 7 bases, with 12 bases between. Germline lookup yields CDR1 LNHDA and CDR2 SQIVND (reference sequence). Here the CDR3 DNA reads TGTGCCAGTAGTGGTACGGGGGGGCAGCCCCAGCATTTT. It codes for CASSGTGGQPQHF. Full variable domain (missing parts from reference TRBV19 and TRBJ1-5): DGGITQSPKYLFRKEGQNVTLSCEQNLNHDAMYWYRQDPGQGLRLIYYSQIVNDFQKGDIAEGYSVSREKKESFPLTVTSAQKNPTAFYLCASSGTGGQPQHFGDGTRLSIL.

V gene TRBV4-2 combines with J gene TRBJ2-3; D is possibly TRBD2 (6 bases). V was trimmed by 0 bases and J by 6 bases, leaving 16 bases between them. The CDR3 is made up of 16 amino acids. The V gene's germline CDR1 is LGHNA and CDR2 YNFKEQ. DNA for the CDR3: TGTGCCAGCAGCCAAGACGTGGAGGGGCGGGGTGATACGCAGTATTTT. It codes for CASSQDVEGRGDTQYF.

This clone showed up just a few times. The DNA of the CDR3 is TGTGCCAGCAGTCCCGACAGGGCCGCGGGCTCTGGAAACACCATATATTTT. This translates into CASSPDRAAGSGNTIYF. J is TRBJ1-3 and V is TRBV5-5; 7 bases are shared with TRBD1. This CDR3 is built from 17 residues. After removal of 5 bases from V and 0 bases from J, the junction contained 11 bases not matched to a gene. CDR1 SGHKS and CDR2 YYEKEE come from the germline V gene (reference sequence). Full variable domain (outside the CDR3, taken from reference TRBV5-5 and TRBJ1-3): DAGVTQSPTHLIKTRGQQVTLRCSPISGHKSVSWYQQVLGQGPQFIFQYYEKEERGRGNFPDRFSARQFPNYSSELNVNALLLGDSALYLCASSPDRAAGSGNTIYFGEGSWLTVV.